The rows below give T cell receptor beta chains drawn from one sample of a study of shared clonotypes between healthy human individuals. Measured with immunoSEQ multiplex PCR; TCRdb has only the in-frame clones, and not every one. The sample lists millions of clones, approximately 94% occurring once. Material for sequencing was naive CD8+ T cells from PBMCs. The receptors here all came from a man aged 18-30 years in good health. Some clones in this sample may be carry-over from other donors' samples. The CDR3 runs from the conserved cysteine through the conserved F or W. The order of the fields is clone size, D gene, J gene, V gene, CDR3 protein, CDR3 DNA. D genes are given only for firm matches. Clone size is not always given. Where it is, it says once, few, many or a class for expanded clones.

once	TRBD1	TRBJ2-1	TRBV27	CASSNRDSLYNEQFF	TGTGCCAGCAGCAACAGGGACAGTCTCTACAATGAGCAGTTCTTC
once	-	TRBJ2-7	TRBV5-4	CASSLGVGQEAYEQYF	TGTGCCAGCAGCTTGGGAGTTGGGCAGGAGGCCTACGAGCAGTACTTC
-	-	TRBJ2-5	TRBV28	CASSPTPGTQLEETQYF	TGTGCCAGCAGCCCCACCCCAGGGACCCAATTGGAAGAGACCCAGTACTTC
-	-	TRBJ2-7	TRBV29-1	CSVRTGLGEQYF	TGCAGCGTTCGAACAGGGTTAGGGGAGCAGTACTTC
-	-	TRBJ2-2	TRBV19	CASSMLGAITGELFF	TGTGCCAGTAGTATGCTGGGGGCGATCACCGGGGAGCTGTTTTTT
-	TRBD2	TRBJ2-1	TRBV27	CASSLSVRTSGRDNEQFF	TGTGCCAGCAGTTTATCGGTTAGGACTAGCGGGAGGGACAATGAGCAGTTCTTC
-	-	TRBJ2-4	TRBV15	CATSTRSDIQYF	TGTGCCACCAGCACCCGATCTGACATTCAGTACTTC
-	TRBD1	TRBJ2-7	TRBV28	CASSRDSLYEQYF	TGTGCCAGCAGCCGGGACAGCCTCTACGAGCAGTACTTC
-	TRBD2	TRBJ2-7	TRBV5-6	CASSLAWSSGSYEQYF	TGTGCCAGCAGCTTGGCTTGGTCTAGCGGGAGCTACGAGCAGTACTTC
-	TRBD1	TRBJ2-7	TRBV27	CATIGTGGRGQYF	TGTGCCACGATAGGGACAGGGGGCAGGGGGCAGTACTTC
-	TRBD2	TRBJ2-5	TRBV2	CASSEIGAGGQETQYF	TGTGCCAGCAGTGAAATTGGGGCGGGAGGGCAAGAGACCCAGTACTTC
-	-	TRBJ1-3	TRBV2	CASRAWGSGNTIYF	TGTGCCAGCAGAGCCTGGGGCTCTGGAAACACCATATATTTT
-	TRBD1	TRBJ1-1	TRBV19	CASRHRGFTEAFF	TGTGCCAGTAGGCACAGGGGTTTCACTGAAGCTTTCTTT
-	-	TRBJ2-7	TRBV7-9	CASSSGLSQEQYF	TGTGCCAGCAGCTCCGGACTGTCTCAAGAGCAGTACTTC
once	-	TRBJ2-7	TRBV29-1	CSALDVGEQYF	TGCAGCGCCCTGGACGTGGGCGAGCAGTACTTC
-	TRBD1	TRBJ2-7	TRBV28	CASSFGQGGYEQYF	TGTGCCAGCAGTTTCGGACAGGGGGGATACGAGCAGTACTTC
-	-	TRBJ2-2	TRBV4-1	CASSHDTAIGTGELFF	TGCGCCAGCAGCCACGACACGGCCATCGGAACCGGGGAGCTGTTTTTT
-	TRBD2	TRBJ2-2	TRBV11-2	CASSPHPSGLPLNTGELFF	TGTGCCAGCAGCCCGCACCCTAGCGGATTACCCCTGAACACCGGGGAGCTGTTTTTT
-	-	TRBJ2-1	TRBV9	CASSVDYNEQFF	TGTGCCAGCAGCGTAGACTACAATGAGCAGTTCTTC
once	TRBD2	TRBJ2-6	TRBV27	CASSWTSGDGANVLTF	TGTGCCAGCAGTTGGACTAGCGGGGACGGGGCCAACGTCCTGACTTTC
-	-	TRBJ2-7	TRBV7-9	CASRPIEGGEQYF	TGTGCCAGCAGGCCCATTGAGGGGGGAGAGCAGTACTTC
-	-	TRBJ1-1	TRBV7-8	CASSLEPSASMNTEAFF	TGTGCCAGCAGCTTAGAACCATCAGCGTCAATGAACACTGAAGCTTTCTTT
-	-	TRBJ2-1	TRBV7-3	CASSSLQGVLGYNEQFF	TGTGCCAGCAGCTCTCTCCAAGGGGTTTTAGGATACAATGAGCAGTTCTTC
few	-	TRBJ1-5	TRBV6-1	CASRLRGSNQPQHF	TGTGCCAGCAGGCTAAGGGGTAGCAATCAGCCCCAGCATTTT
-	TRBD1	TRBJ2-7	TRBV27	CASSVTIGDRTYEQYF	TGTGCCAGCAGTGTTACAATAGGGGACAGGACCTACGAGCAGTACTTC
-	TRBD2	TRBJ2-1	TRBV6-4	CASAAAGGGYNEQFF	TGTGCCAGCGCCGCGGCGGGAGGAGGGTACAATGAGCAGTTCTTC
-	-	TRBJ2-5	TRBV7-7	CASSSQDWGETQYF	TGTGCCAGCAGCTCACAGGACTGGGGAGAGACCCAGTACTTC
-	-	TRBJ1-2	TRBV28	CACGDIHGYTF	TGTGCCTGCGGGGACATCCATGGCTACACCTTC
once	TRBD1	TRBJ1-2	TRBV9	CASSVYGTGGEEYGYTF	TGTGCCAGCAGCGTCTATGGGACAGGGGGCGAAGAATATGGCTACACCTTC
-	-	TRBJ1-1	TRBV27	CASSRRGSTEAFF	TGTGCCAGCAGTCGACGCGGGAGCACTGAAGCTTTCTTT
-	-	TRBJ2-7	TRBV7-6	CASSFGVSDSSYEQYF	TGTGCCAGCAGCTTTGGAGTCTCGGACAGTTCCTACGAGCAGTACTTC
-	-	TRBJ2-2	TRBV5-1	CASSFSPTLVGSNTGELFF	TGCGCCAGCAGCTTTAGTCCTACACTGGTGGGGTCAAACACCGGGGAGCTGTTTTTT
-	TRBD1	TRBJ2-7	TRBV13	CASRHTSDRESHEQYF	TGTGCCAGCAGACACACCTCGGACAGGGAATCCCACGAGCAGTACTTC
few	-	TRBJ2-2	TRBV28	CASSMVGGTGELFF	TGTGCCAGCAGCATGGTTGGGGGAACCGGGGAGCTGTTTTTT
-	-	TRBJ1-5	TRBV7-9	CASSEPGPNQPQHF	TGTGCCAGCAGCGAGCCGGGACCCAATCAGCCCCAGCATTTT
-	TRBD1	TRBJ1-2	TRBV30	CAWTWDREGGYTF	TGTGCCTGGACCTGGGACAGGGAAGGCGGCTACACCTTC
-	TRBD2	TRBJ2-1	TRBV6-1	CASSVLAGGSEQFF	TGTGCCAGCAGTGTACTAGCGGGAGGTTCTGAGCAGTTCTTC
-	TRBD2	TRBJ2-1	TRBV6-5	CASSYSPGGSYNEQFF	TGTGCCAGCAGTTACTCGCCGGGAGGGTCATACAATGAGCAGTTCTTC
-	-	TRBJ2-7	TRBV28	CASSLFTGGVYEQYF	TGTGCCAGCAGTTTATTTACAGGAGGGGTCTACGAGCAGTACTTC
-	TRBD1	TRBJ2-7	TRBV19	CASGTGVEQYF	TGTGCCAGCGGGACAGGGGTCGAGCAGTACTTC
-	TRBD1	TRBJ2-6	TRBV28	CASRLTGTAILSGANVLTF	TGTGCCAGCAGGTTAACCGGGACAGCCATCCTCTCTGGGGCCAACGTCCTGACTTTC
-	-	TRBJ2-1	TRBV4-3	CASSQNTRDNEQFF	TGCGCCAGCAGCCAAAATACCAGGGACAATGAGCAGTTCTTC
-	-	TRBJ2-3	TRBV4-1	CASSQEWGSTDTQYF	TGCGCCAGCAGCCAAGAATGGGGGAGCACAGATACGCAGTATTTT
few	-	TRBJ1-2	TRBV9	CASSEPGKLWGYTF	TGTGCCAGCAGCGAACCAGGGAAACTATGGGGCTACACCTTC
-	TRBD1	TRBJ1-5	TRBV2	CASSLRTGGNQPQHF	TGTGCCAGCAGTTTACGGACAGGGGGCAACCAGCCCCAGCATTTT
-	-	TRBJ1-2	TRBV5-1	CASSPLAGSAYYGYTF	TGCGCCAGCAGCCCATTGGCCGGAAGCGCGTACTATGGCTACACCTTC